The 24 T cell receptor beta chains in this list originate from one sample, sequenced in a study of neoadjuvant nivolumab and ipilimumab in lung cancer. Here immunoSEQ multiplex PCR was the method, and the copy in TCRdb shows in-frame clones only, minus some. The sample carries about 18,000 clones, around 87% recorded once. The source was peripheral blood, collected before neoadjuvant nivolumab, alone or with ipilimumab. These receptors all stem from an adult with non-small cell lung cancer.

The V and J genes are TRBV20-1 and TRBJ1-2; maybe TRBD1 (6 bases). The CDR3 loop spans 11 amino acids. The V gene's germline CDR1 is DFQATT and CDR2 SNEGSKA (reference sequence). The CDR3 here is CTLTGQYGYTF. Written as DNA, the CDR3 is TGCACATTAACAGGGCAGTATGGCTACACCTTC.

The chain carries TRBV7-2 and TRBJ1-2; perhaps TRBD1 as D (5 bases). V lost 5 bases and J 1 base, leaving 11 bases between the germline ends. This CDR3 region has 14 residues. The germline gives CDR1 SGHTA, CDR2 FQGNSA. The CDR3 region is CASSPKTDNYGYTF. Here the CDR3 DNA reads TGTGCCAGCAGCCCGAAGACAGATAACTATGGCTACACCTTC.

The V gene is TRBV7-2, the J gene TRBJ2-3; maybe TRBD2 (6 bases). CDR3 length: 15 residues. The germline V gene has CDR1 SGHTA and CDR2 FQGNSA. With 2 bases removed from V and 0 bases from J, the gap between germline ends came to 9 bases. The CDR3 region has the DNA TGTGCCAGCAGCTTACTAGCGTCTAGCACAGATACGCAGTATTTT. Residues: CASSLLASSTDTQYF.

CDR3 in DNA: TGTGCCAGCAGTTCCCCCGGGTACAATGAGCAGTTCTTC. It is translated as CASSSPGYNEQFF. This chain joins TRBV27 and TRBJ2-1; no clear D gene. This CDR3 has 13 amino acids. Trimming shortened V by 4 bases and J by 4 bases, and 8 bases separated the two germline ends. Germline loops: CDR1 MNHEY, CDR2 SMNVEV (reference sequence).

The V and J genes are TRBV12-5 and TRBJ2-5; D may be TRBD2 (6 bases). This CDR3 spans 15 amino acids. Germline CDR1 is LGHNT and CDR2 is FRNRAP. V dropped 6 bases and J dropped 2 bases, with 16 bases sitting between them. CDR3 nucleotide sequence: TGTGCTAGTGGCCCCGGAGGGGAGCGTCAAGAGACCCAGTACTTC. Translated: CASGPGGERQETQYF.

This clone was observed a handful of times. This chain uses TRBV11-2 with TRBJ2-7; either TRBD1 or TRBD2 may fit D (5 bases each). The germline V and J ends were trimmed by 3 bases and 3 bases, with 15 bases remaining between them. CDR3 length: 15 amino acids. In germline, CDR1 is SGHAT, CDR2 FQNNGV. The CDR3 loop is CASSLLGTVYYEQYF. CDR3 nucleotide sequence: TGTGCCAGCAGCTTGCTTGGGACCGTTTACTACGAGCAGTACTTC.

J is TRBJ2-3 and V is TRBV11-3; possibly TRBD2 for D (6 bases). The CDR3 loop spans 13 amino acids. The germline V gene has CDR1 SGHNT and CDR2 YENEEA. The V and J ends lost 8 bases and 8 bases respectively, with 17 bases between them. CDR3 sequence reads: CASQGGTLGTQYF. The CDR3 nucleotides are TGTGCCAGCCAAGGCGGGACCCTTGGTACGCAGTATTTT.

This chain links TRBV7-9 with TRBJ1-2, with 9 nucleotides matching TRBD1. Trimming removed 4 bases from V and 4 bases from J; junction bases left unmatched: 16. CDR3 size: 18 residues. Germline V CDR1 and CDR2: SEHNR, FQNEAQ (reference sequence). The CDR3 loop is CASSSQKNTGGMGYGYTF. CDR3 bases: TGTGCCAGCAGCTCCCAGAAAAATACAGGGGGCATGGGCTATGGCTACACCTTC.

The chain is built from TRBV18 and TRBJ1-2, with D possibly being TRBD1 (5 bases). The V end lost 3 bases, the J end lost 8 bases, and 13 bases lay between the germline ends. Germline V gives CDR1 KGHSH, CDR2 LQKENI. The CDR3 loop spans 13 amino acids. CDR3 DNA sequence: TGTGCCAGCTCACCTGTGAATACAGGCGGCTACACCTTC. Translated: CASSPVNTGGYTF.

V gene TRBV10-3 combines with J gene TRBJ2-7; 7 bases match TRBD1. The CDR3 spans 13 residues. V dropped 9 bases and J dropped 0; count of bases not matched to a gene: 5. Germline CDR1 ENHRY, CDR2 SYGVKD. CDR3 in DNA: TGTGCCATGGGGGACAGCAGCTCCTACGAGCAGTACTTC. Translated: CAMGDSSSYEQYF.

As regards this clone: A junction end diverges from the germline sequence, so it may reflect a read error. The V and J genes are TRBV7-2 and TRBJ2-7, with 12 bases matching TRBD2. Looked up from germline, CDR1 is SGHTA and CDR2 is FQGNSA. There are 13 residues in the CDR3. The CDR3 DNA sequence: TGTGCCAGCAGCCTAGCGGGAGGGCCAGGGCAGTACTTC. It translates to CASSLAGGPGQYF.

This sequence joins TRBV30 and TRBJ2-1; 7 nucleotides line up with TRBD2. The CDR3 has 15 residues. Germline loops: CDR1 GTSNPN, CDR2 SVGIG (reference sequence). The trim removed 0 bases at V and 2 bases at J, leaving 4 bases unmatched. CDR3 sequence reads: CAWSVPGGAYNEQFF. The CDR3 nucleotides are TGTGCCTGGAGTGTACCGGGGGGAGCCTACAATGAGCAGTTCTTC.

This clone was seen only once. V gene TRBV5-1 combines with J gene TRBJ1-1; tentative D call: TRBD1 (5 bases). Trimming cost V 2 bases and J 4 bases, with 15 bases left between them. The CDR3 is 15 amino acids. Germline assignment: CDR1 SGHRS and CDR2 YFSETQ. The CDR3 spells CASSFLGGGGTEAFF. The CDR3 region has the DNA TGCGCCAGCAGCTTTTTGGGGGGGGGTGGCACTGAAGCTTTCTTT.

This rearrangement joins TRBV7-9 to TRBJ1-1; 10 bases line up with TRBD1. The ends lost 6 bases at V and 4 bases at J; junction bases unmatched: 11. In germline, CDR1 is SEHNR, CDR2 FQNEAQ (reference sequence). This CDR3 is built from 16 residues. The CDR3 spells CASSWTTGGLGTEAFF. In DNA, the CDR3 is TGTGCCAGCAGTTGGACGACAGGGGGCTTAGGCACTGAAGCTTTCTTT.

The chain combines TRBV4-2 with TRBJ1-2, with 10 bases identical to TRBD1. The V and J ends lost 0 bases and 6 bases, in that order; junction bases with no gene match: 10. The CDR3 length is 17 residues. Germline V gene lookup returns CDR1 LGHNA and CDR2 YNFKEQ. Here the CDR3 reads CASSQDIPRQGAHGYTF. The CDR3 DNA reads as TGTGCCAGCAGCCAAGATATCCCCAGACAGGGGGCACATGGCTACACCTTC.

The chain couples TRBV11-3 to TRBJ2-7; TRBD2 aligns across 13 bases. This CDR3 has 15 residues. V lost 1 base, J lost 7 bases, and 4 bases stayed unmatched. The germline V gene encodes CDR1 SGHNT and CDR2 YENEEA. The CDR3 nucleotides read TGTGCCAGCAGCTTAGGGACTAGCGGGAGTGGGGAGCAGTACTTC. Translated: CASSLGTSGSGEQYF.

The chain carries TRBV5-6 and TRBJ1-1; D unclear. Trimming took 4 bases from V and 0 from J, leaving 16 bases between them. The germline gives CDR1 SGHDT, CDR2 YYEEEE. The CDR3 is made up of 16 amino acids. The CDR3 here is CASSPQRVVMNTEAFF. In DNA, the CDR3 is TGTGCCAGCAGCCCTCAACGGGTGGTAATGAACACTGAAGCTTTCTTT.

V usage is TRBV6-5 and J usage is TRBJ1-1, with 8 nucleotides matching TRBD1. Germline V lookup: CDR1 MNHEY, CDR2 SVGAGI. V lost 4 bases, J lost 4 bases, and 5 bases stayed unmatched. The CDR3 is 14 residues long. CDR3 DNA: TGTGCCAGCAGTTCGCCAGGGGGCGTCACTGAAGCTTTCTTT. It encodes CASSSPGGVTEAFF.

The V and J genes are TRBV7-2 and TRBJ1-1; no definite D call. The germline CDR1 and CDR2 sequences are SGHTA and FQGNSA. With 3 bases removed from V and 7 bases from J, the gap between germline ends came to 9 bases. The CDR3 length is 12 residues. CDR3 DNA sequence: TGTGCCAGCAGCTTTGGTCGGGGTGAAGCTTTCTTT. This sequence encodes CASSFGRGEAFF.

The chain couples TRBV30 to TRBJ2-3; TRBD2 is a possible D gene (6 bases). In germline, CDR1 is GTSNPN, CDR2 SVGIG (reference sequence). Trimming took 0 bases from V and 1 from J, leaving 8 bases between them. The CDR3 has 14 amino acids. The CDR3 DNA sequence: TGTGCCTGGAGTGTAGGGACTGGCACAGATACGCAGTATTTT. Residues: CAWSVGTGTDTQYF.

J is TRBJ1-1 and V is TRBV20-1; D is unresolved. V dropped 5 bases and J dropped 1 base, with 5 bases sitting between them. Germline values: CDR1 DFQATT, CDR2 SNEGSKA (reference sequence). The CDR3 is 11 residues long. CDR3 nucleotides: TGCAGTGCTGCGAGGAACACTGAAGCTTTCTTT. Amino acid sequence: CSAARNTEAFF.

The V call is TRBV6-5, the J call TRBJ2-1; 10 nucleotides agree with TRBD1. Trimming at V came to 6 bases and at J to 9 bases, leaving 11 bases not matched to a gene. This CDR3 spans 15 amino acids. Germline lookup yields CDR1 MNHEY and CDR2 SVGAGI. The CDR3 DNA reads as TGTGCCAGCAGAAAAAACCCGGGACAGGGGTTTGAGCAGTTCTTC. Translation: CASRKNPGQGFEQFF.

The chain recombines TRBV14 with TRBJ2-5, with TRBD2 matching 7 bases. The CDR3 is 12 amino acids. Losses at the gene ends were 4 bases for V and 7 bases for J; bases not matched to a gene: 3. Germline CDR1 SGHDN, CDR2 FVKESK. CDR3 region: CASSPGRGTQYF. CDR3 nucleotide sequence: TGTGCCAGCAGCCCAGGGAGGGGGACCCAGTACTTC.

The rearrangement uses TRBV2 and TRBJ2-1; 8 nucleotides align to TRBD2. The CDR3 contains 15 residues. In germline, CDR1 is SNHLY, CDR2 FYNNEI. The J segment lost 10 bases and the V segment lost 7 bases, leaving 15 bases of the junction unmatched. CDR3 residues: CASTAEVAGKREQFF. As DNA, the CDR3 is TGTGCCAGCACCGCTGAAGTAGCGGGGAAACGGGAGCAGTTCTTC.